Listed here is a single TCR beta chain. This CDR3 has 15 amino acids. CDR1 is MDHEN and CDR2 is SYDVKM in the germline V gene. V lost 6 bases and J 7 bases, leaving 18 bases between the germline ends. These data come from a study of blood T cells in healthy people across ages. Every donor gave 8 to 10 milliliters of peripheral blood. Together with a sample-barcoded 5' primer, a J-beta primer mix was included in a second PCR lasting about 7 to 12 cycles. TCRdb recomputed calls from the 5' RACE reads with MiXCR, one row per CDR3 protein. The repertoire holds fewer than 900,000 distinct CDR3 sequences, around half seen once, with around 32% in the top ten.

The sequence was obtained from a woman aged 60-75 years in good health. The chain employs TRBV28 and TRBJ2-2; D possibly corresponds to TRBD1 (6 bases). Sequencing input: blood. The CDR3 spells CASRYTGFPVGELFF. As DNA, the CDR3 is TGTGCCAGCAGATATACAGGGTTTCCAGTCGGGGAGCTGTTTTTT. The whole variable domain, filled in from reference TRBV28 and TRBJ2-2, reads DVKVTQSSRYLVKRTGEKVFLECVQDMDHENMFWYRQDPGLGLRLIYFSYDVKMKEKGDIPEGYSVSREKKERFSLILESASTNQTSMYLCASRYTGFPVGELFFGEGSRLTVL.